This entry describes one T cell receptor beta chain. The sample belongs to a study of T cell changes during pregnancy in multiple sclerosis. Assay: immunoSEQ multiplex PCR; the TCRdb copy retains only in-frame clones and omits some. This table has about 49,000 clones, over 90% appearing once. The TCR was taken from a female donor with multiple sclerosis, enrolled in a pregnancy study. This material consisted of CD8+ T cells from peripheral blood mononuclear cells, taken in the first trimester of pregnancy.

Here the CDR3 DNA reads TGTGCCAGTAGTCTGGGGGGGTGGGCGGAAGCTTTCTTT. It specifies CASSLGGWAEAFF. V is TRBV19 and J is TRBJ1-1; D may be TRBD1 (5 bases). The germline gives CDR1 LNHDA, CDR2 SQIVND (reference sequence). This CDR3 contains 13 residues. V was clipped by 5 bases and J by 8 bases, with 15 bases between them.